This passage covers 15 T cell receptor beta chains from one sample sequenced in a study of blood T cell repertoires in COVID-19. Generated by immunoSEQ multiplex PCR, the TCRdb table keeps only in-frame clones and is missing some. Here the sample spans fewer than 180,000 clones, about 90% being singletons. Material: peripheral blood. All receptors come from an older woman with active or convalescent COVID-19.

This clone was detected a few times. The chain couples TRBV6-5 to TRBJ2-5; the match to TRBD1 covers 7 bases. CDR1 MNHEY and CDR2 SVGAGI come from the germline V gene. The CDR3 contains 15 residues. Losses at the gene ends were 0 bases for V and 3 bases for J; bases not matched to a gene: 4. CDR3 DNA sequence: TGTGCCAGCAGTTACTCGTCGGACAGGAAAGAGACCCAGTACTTC. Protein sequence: CASSYSSDRKETQYF.

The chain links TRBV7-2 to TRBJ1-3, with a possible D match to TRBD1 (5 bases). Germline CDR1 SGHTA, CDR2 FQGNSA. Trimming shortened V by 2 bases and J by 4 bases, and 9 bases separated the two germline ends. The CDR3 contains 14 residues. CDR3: CASSLTRVGNTIYF. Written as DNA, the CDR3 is TGTGCCAGCAGCTTAACCAGGGTCGGAAACACCATATATTTT.

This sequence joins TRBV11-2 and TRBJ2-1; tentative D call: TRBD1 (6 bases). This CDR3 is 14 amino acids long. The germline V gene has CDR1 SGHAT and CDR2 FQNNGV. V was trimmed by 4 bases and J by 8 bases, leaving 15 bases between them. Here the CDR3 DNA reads TGTGCCAGCAGCTCGACAGGACGCGTCCATGAGCAGTTCTTC. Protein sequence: CASSSTGRVHEQFF.

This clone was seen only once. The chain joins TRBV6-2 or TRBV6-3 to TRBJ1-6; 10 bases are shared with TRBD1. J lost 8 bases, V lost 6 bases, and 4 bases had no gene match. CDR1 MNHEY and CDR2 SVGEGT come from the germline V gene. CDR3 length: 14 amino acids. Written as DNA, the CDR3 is TGTGCCAGCAGCTCCGGGACAGGGGATTCACCCCTCCACTTT. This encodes CASSSGTGDSPLHF.

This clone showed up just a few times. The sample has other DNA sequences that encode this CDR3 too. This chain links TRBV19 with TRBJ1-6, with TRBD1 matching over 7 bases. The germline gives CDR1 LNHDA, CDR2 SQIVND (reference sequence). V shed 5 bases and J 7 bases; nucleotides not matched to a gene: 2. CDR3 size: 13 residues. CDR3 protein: CASSDRENSPLHF. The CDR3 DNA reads TGTGCCAGTAGTGACAGGGAAAATTCACCCCTCCACTTT.

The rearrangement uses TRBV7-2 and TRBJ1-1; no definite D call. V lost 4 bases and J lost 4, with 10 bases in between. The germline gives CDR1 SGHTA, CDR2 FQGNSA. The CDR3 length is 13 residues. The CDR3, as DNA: TGTGCCAGCAGCTCCTTTGAGGGCACTGAAGCTTTCTTT. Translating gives CASSSFEGTEAFF.

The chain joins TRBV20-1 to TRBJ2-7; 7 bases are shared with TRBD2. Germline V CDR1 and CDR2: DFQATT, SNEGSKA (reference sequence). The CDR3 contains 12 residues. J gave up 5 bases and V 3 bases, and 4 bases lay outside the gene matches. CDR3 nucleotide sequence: TGCAGTGCTAGTGGGGGGGATCACGAGCAGTACTTC. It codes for CSASGGDHEQYF.

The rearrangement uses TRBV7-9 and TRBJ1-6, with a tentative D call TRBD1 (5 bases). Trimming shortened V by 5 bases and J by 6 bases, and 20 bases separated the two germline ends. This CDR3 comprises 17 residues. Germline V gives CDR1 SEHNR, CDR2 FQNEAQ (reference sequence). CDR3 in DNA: TGTGCCAGCAGCCCCACAGACGGGGGGATTAGTAATTCACCCCTCCACTTT. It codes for CASSPTDGGISNSPLHF.

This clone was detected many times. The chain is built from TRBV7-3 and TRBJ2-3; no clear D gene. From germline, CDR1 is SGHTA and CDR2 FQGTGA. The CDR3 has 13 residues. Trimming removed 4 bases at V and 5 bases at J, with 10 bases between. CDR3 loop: CASSSLNGDTQYF. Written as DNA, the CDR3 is TGTGCCAGCAGCTCATTGAACGGAGATACGCAGTATTTT.

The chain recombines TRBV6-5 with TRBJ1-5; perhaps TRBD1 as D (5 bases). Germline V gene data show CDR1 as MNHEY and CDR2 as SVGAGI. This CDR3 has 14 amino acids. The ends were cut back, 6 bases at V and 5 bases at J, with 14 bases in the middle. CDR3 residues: CASSQAGEDQPQHF. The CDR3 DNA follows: TGTGCCAGCAGCCAGGCGGGGGAGGATCAGCCCCAGCATTTT.

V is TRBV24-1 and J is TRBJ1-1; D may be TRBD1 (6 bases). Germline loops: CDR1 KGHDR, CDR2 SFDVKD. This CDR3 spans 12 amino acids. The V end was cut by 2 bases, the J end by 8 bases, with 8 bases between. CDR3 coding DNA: TGTGCCACCAGTGATTGGCAGGGGGAAGCTTTCTTT. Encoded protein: CATSDWQGEAFF.

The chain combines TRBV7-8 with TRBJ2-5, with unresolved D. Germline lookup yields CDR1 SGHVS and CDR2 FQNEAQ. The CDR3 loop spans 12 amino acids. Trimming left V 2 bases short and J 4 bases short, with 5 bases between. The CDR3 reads CASSLNRETQYF. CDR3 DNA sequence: TGTGCCAGCAGCTTAAACAGAGAGACCCAGTACTTC.

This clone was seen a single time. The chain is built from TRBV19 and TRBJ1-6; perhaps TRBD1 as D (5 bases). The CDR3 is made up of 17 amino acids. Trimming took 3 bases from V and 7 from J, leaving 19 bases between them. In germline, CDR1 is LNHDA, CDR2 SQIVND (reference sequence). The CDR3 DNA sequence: TGTGCCAGTAGTATCGGTCAGGGAAGGGGAACCAATTCACCCCTCCACTTT. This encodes CASSIGQGRGTNSPLHF.

CDR3 sequence reads: CASSSWGDGNTIYF. The CDR3, as DNA: TGTGCCAGCAGTTCGTGGGGGGATGGAAACACCATATATTTT. The J gene is TRBJ1-3, the V gene TRBV6-6, with D possibly TRBD1 on 5 matching bases. Between the trimmed V and J ends, which lost 4 bases and 3 bases, there was a span of 10 bases. CDR3 length equals 14 residues. Germline-derived CDR1 and CDR2 are MNHNY and SVGAGI (reference sequence).

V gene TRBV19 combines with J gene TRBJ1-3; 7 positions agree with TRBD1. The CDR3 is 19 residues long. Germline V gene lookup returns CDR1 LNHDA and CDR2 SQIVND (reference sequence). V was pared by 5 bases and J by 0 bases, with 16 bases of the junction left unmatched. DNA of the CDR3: TGTGCCAGTAGTCAACAGGGGATCTCATCCAGGGTCTCTGGAAACACCATATATTTT. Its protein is CASSQQGISSRVSGNTIYF.